A selection of T cell receptor beta chains follows, all from one sample in a study of blood T cell repertoires in COVID-19. Using immunoSEQ multiplex PCR, the repertoire was profiled, and TCRdb retains in-frame clones only, with some absent. The data contain 130,000 to 150,000 clones, roughly four fifths of them seen just once; the ten biggest clones take up over 2.5%. The sequencing sample was made of peripheral blood. These receptors were collected from an elderly woman with acute or convalescent COVID-19. Both conserved end residues are part of each CDR3. The D gene is left open where the match is weak. The size field is filled for only some rows; it gives once, few, many or a size class.

v_call,j_call,d_call,clone_size,cdr3_nt,cdr3_aa
TRBV7-8,TRBJ1-6,.,few,TGTGCCAGCAGCCTCGCAGTGGCACCCCTCCACTTT,CASSLAVAPLHF
TRBV18,TRBJ2-1,.,.,TGTGCCAGCTCACCACCGGAGGGATCCTACAATGAGCAGTTCTTC,CASSPPEGSYNEQFF
TRBV18,TRBJ2-3,TRBD2,.,TGTGCCAGCTCACCACCGGGACTAGCGGGGGCCGGGGATACGCAGTATTTT,CASSPPGLAGAGDTQYF
TRBV7-8,TRBJ2-5,.,.,TGTGCCAGCAGCTTAGAAGGCGGGGACGGGACCCAGTACTTC,CASSLEGGDGTQYF
TRBV5-5,TRBJ2-7,TRBD1,.,TGTGCCAGCACCTTCAACAGGGGCGAGCAGTACTTC,CASTFNRGEQYF
TRBV5-6,TRBJ2-3,.,once,TGTGCCAGCAGCTTGTTTCGTGGGAGAGATACGCAGTATTTT,CASSLFRGRDTQYF
TRBV24-1,TRBJ1-2,.,.,TGTGCCACCAGTGAGCCTTGGCACGATTATGGCTACACCTTC,CATSEPWHDYGYTF
TRBV6-5,TRBJ1-2,.,few,TGTGCCAGCAGTTACTCGGGCAGGGATTATGGCTACACCTTC,CASSYSGRDYGYTF
TRBV7-9,TRBJ1-1,.,once,TGTGCCAGCAGCTTGGGCCGACAGATTATGAACACTGAAGCTTTCTTT,CASSLGRQIMNTEAFF
TRBV19,TRBJ2-4,.,.,TGTGCCAGTAGCGCAGGGAACGAAAACATTCAGTACTTC,CASSAGNENIQYF
TRBV5-1,TRBJ2-2,.,.,TGCGCCAGCAGCGAAGGGAGTGGCACCGGGGAGCTGTTTTTT,CASSEGSGTGELFF
TRBV6-5,TRBJ1-1,.,.,TGTGCCAGCTATTTAGGGGCGAACACTGAAGCTTTCTTT,CASYLGANTEAFF
TRBV9,TRBJ1-3,TRBD1,.,TGTGCCAGCAGCTTGGGACAGCTCTCTGGAAACACCATATATTTT,CASSLGQLSGNTIYF
TRBV5-6,TRBJ2-5,TRBD1,.,TGTGCCAGCAGCTTTCACCGGACAGGGGCTACAGGGGAGACCCAGTACTTC,CASSFHRTGATGETQYF
TRBV3-1/TRBV3-2,TRBJ1-3,.,.,TGTGCCAGCAGCCAAGACAGGGCTGGAAACACCATATATTTT,CASSQDRAGNTIYF
TRBV11-1,TRBJ1-6,.,.,TGTGCCAGCAGTCGTTTCGGGTCACCCCTCCACTTT,CASSRFGSPLHF
TRBV15,TRBJ1-6,.,.,TGTGCCTCAGGCAGGGCTTACTATAATTCACCCCTCCACTTT,CASGRAYYNSPLHF
TRBV27,TRBJ1-6,TRBD1,.,TGTGCCAGCAGTCCGGGACAGGGACGTTCACCCCTCCACTTT,CASSPGQGRSPLHF
TRBV6-5,TRBJ2-7,.,.,TGTGCCACCACCCTGGGCAGGGGAGCTTACGAGCAGTACTTC,CATTLGRGAYEQYF
TRBV25-1,TRBJ1-4,.,.,TGTGCCAGCAGTGAGCCAGGTGACACTAATGAAAAACTGTTTTTT,CASSEPGDTNEKLFF
TRBV7-8,TRBJ1-1,.,.,TGTGCCAGCAGCCCGCCCGGGGTACCGGCTTTCTTT,CASSPPGVPAFF
TRBV6-1,TRBJ1-1,.,.,TGTGCCAGCAGTGAGGTACTTGGGAGGAACACTGAAGCTTTCTTT,CASSEVLGRNTEAFF
TRBV5-1,TRBJ2-5,TRBD1,.,TGCGCCAGCAGCTCGGGACAGGGGGTAGGAGAGACCCAGTACTTC,CASSSGQGVGETQYF
TRBV3-1/TRBV3-2,TRBJ1-6,.,.,TGTGCCAGCAGCCAAAGACATGTTCCTGATAATTCACCCCTCCACTTT,CASSQRHVPDNSPLHF
TRBV7-2,TRBJ1-1,TRBD1,.,TGTGCCAGCAGCCCCCGGACAGGGGGGAACACTGAAGCTTTCTTT,CASSPRTGGNTEAFF
TRBV12-3/TRBV12-4,TRBJ1-5,.,.,TGTGCCAGCAGTAGGGAGAGGGATCAGCCCCAGCATTTT,CASSRERDQPQHF
TRBV10-3,TRBJ2-5,.,.,TGTGCCATCAGTGACCGGGTGCAGGGGGAGACCCAGTACTTC,CAISDRVQGETQYF
TRBV2,TRBJ1-1,TRBD1,.,TGTGCCAGCAGTGATGACTTAGCGGGCAGGGGGCAAACTGAAGCTTTCTTT,CASSDDLAGRGQTEAFF
TRBV12-3/TRBV12-4,TRBJ1-3,.,once,TGTGCCAGCAGTTCCCCCGACACCATATATTTT,CASSSPDTIYF
TRBV4-1,TRBJ2-7,TRBD1,.,TGCGCCAGCAGCCCCACGAACACCGGGACAGGGTTCTACGAGCAGTACTTC,CASSPTNTGTGFYEQYF
TRBV4-1,TRBJ1-1,TRBD1,once,TGCGCCAGCAGCCAAGACATCATGACAGGGGGCGAGAACACTGAAGCTTTCTTT,CASSQDIMTGGENTEAFF
TRBV11-2,TRBJ1-2,.,few,TGTGCCAGCAGCTTAGTAGCTGCAGGGTGGGATGGCTACACCTTC,CASSLVAAGWDGYTF
TRBV19,TRBJ1-1,.,.,TGTGCCAGTAGTATCCCCGCGATGGGGGGCACTGAAGCTTTCTTT,CASSIPAMGGTEAFF
TRBV7-2,TRBJ2-2,TRBD1,.,TGTGCCAGCAGCCCGAGGACAGGGGCGACCGGGGAGCTGTTTTTT,CASSPRTGATGELFF
TRBV9,TRBJ1-1,.,.,TGTGCCAGCAGTCCGCTGGGGGGGAACACTGAAGCTTTCTTT,CASSPLGGNTEAFF
TRBV19,TRBJ1-6,TRBD1,.,TGTGCCAGTAGTATCAGGGGGCAAGATAATTCACCCCTCCACTTT,CASSIRGQDNSPLHF
TRBV3-1/TRBV3-2,TRBJ1-1,.,.,TGTGCCAGCAGCCAAGATATGGGGGGGGTCACTGAAGCTTTCTTT,CASSQDMGGVTEAFF